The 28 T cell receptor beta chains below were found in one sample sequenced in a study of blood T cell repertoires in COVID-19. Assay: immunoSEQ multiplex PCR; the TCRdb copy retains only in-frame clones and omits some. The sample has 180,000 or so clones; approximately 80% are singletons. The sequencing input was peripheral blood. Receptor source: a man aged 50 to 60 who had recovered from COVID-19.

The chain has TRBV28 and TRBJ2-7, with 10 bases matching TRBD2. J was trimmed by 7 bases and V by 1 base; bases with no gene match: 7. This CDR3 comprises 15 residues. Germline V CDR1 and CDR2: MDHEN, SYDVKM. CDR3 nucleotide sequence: TGTGCCAGCAGTTTATACTCACGGACTAGCGGAGAGCAGTACTTC. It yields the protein CASSLYSRTSGEQYF.

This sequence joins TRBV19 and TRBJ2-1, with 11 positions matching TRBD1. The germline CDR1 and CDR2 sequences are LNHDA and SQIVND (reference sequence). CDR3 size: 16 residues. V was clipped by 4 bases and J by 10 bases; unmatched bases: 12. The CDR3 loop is CASSTSRDRGIKEQFF. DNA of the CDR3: TGTGCCAGTAGTACCAGCCGGGACAGGGGGATAAAGGAGCAGTTCTTC.

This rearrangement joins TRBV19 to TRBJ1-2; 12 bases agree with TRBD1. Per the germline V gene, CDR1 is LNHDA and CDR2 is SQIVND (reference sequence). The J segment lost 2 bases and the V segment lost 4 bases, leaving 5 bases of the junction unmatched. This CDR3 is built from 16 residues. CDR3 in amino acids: CASSTGTGGSNYGYTF. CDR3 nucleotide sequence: TGTGCCAGTAGTACCGGGACAGGGGGCTCAAACTATGGCTACACCTTC.

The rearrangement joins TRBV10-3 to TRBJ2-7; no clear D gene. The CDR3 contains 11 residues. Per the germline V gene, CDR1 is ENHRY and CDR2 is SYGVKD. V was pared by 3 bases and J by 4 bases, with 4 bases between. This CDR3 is CAISDQYEQYF. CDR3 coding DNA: TGTGCCATCAGTGACCAGTACGAGCAGTACTTC.

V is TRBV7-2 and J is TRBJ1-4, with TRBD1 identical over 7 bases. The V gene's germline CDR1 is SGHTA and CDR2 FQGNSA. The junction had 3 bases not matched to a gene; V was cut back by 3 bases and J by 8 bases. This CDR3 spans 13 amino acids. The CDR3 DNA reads TGTGCCAGCAGCTTCGACAGGGACGAAAAACTGTTTTTT. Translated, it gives CASSFDRDEKLFF.

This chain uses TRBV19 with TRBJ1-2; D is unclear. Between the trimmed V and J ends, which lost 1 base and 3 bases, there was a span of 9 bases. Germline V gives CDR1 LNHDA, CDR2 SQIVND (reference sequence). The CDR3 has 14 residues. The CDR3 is CASSIVPVHYGYTF. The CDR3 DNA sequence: TGTGCCAGTAGTATAGTCCCAGTTCACTATGGCTACACCTTC.

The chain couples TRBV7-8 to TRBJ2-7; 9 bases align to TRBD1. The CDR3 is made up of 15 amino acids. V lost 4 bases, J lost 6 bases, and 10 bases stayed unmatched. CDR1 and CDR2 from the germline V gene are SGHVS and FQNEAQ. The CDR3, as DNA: TGTGCCAGCAGCTCCCGGGACAGGGCTTTGACCGAGCAGTACTTC. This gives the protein CASSSRDRALTEQYF.

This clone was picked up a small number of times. CDR3 sequence reads: CASPTGREAFF. The CDR3 region has the DNA TGTGCCAGTCCGACTGGAAGGGAAGCTTTCTTT. The V gene is TRBV7-2, the J gene TRBJ1-1; D remains unclear. The CDR3 consists of 11 residues. Germline CDR1 is SGHTA and CDR2 is FQGNSA. Trimming shortened V by 9 bases and J by 8 bases, and 13 bases separated the two germline ends.

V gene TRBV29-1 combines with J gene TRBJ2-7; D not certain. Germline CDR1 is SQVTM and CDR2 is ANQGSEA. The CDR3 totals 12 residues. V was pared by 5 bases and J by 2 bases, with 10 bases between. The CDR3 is CSVSVSTYEQYF. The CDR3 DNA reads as TGCAGCGTTTCGGTTTCGACCTACGAGCAGTACTTC.

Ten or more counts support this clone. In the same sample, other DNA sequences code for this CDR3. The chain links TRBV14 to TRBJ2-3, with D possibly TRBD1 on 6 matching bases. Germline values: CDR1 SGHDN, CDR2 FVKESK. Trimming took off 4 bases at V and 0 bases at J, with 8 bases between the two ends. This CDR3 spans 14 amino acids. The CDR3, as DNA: TGTGCCAGCAGCCGGGGGCTAAGCACAGATACGCAGTATTTT. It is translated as CASSRGLSTDTQYF.

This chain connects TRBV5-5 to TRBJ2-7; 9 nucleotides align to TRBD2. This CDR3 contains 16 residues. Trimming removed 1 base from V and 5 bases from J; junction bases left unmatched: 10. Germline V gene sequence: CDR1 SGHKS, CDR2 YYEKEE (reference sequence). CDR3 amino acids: CASSLTSSGIIDEQYF. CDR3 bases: TGTGCCAGCAGCTTGACCTCTAGCGGGATTATCGACGAGCAGTACTTC.

CDR3: CASSHRDRGNYGYTF. For the CDR3, the DNA is TGTGCCAGCAGCCACAGGGACAGGGGGAACTATGGCTACACCTTC. This chain uses TRBV3-1 (or the pseudogene TRBV3-2) with TRBJ1-2, with 11 positions matching TRBD1. This CDR3 spans 15 amino acids. Germline CDR1 and CDR2: LGHDT and YNNKEL (reference sequence). Trimming at V came to 3 bases and at J to 2 bases, leaving 2 bases not matched to a gene.

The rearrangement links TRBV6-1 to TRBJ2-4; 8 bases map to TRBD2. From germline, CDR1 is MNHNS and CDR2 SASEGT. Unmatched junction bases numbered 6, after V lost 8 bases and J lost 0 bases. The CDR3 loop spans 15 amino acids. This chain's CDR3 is CASFEAGVAKNIQYF. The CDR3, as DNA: TGTGCCAGCTTTGAAGCGGGAGTAGCCAAAAACATTCAGTACTTC.

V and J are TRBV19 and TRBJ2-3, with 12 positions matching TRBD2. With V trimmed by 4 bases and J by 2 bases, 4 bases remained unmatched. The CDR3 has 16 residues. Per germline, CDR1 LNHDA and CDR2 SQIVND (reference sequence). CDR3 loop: CASSTRTSGVTDTQYF. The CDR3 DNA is TGTGCCAGTAGTACCAGGACTAGCGGGGTCACAGATACGCAGTATTTT.

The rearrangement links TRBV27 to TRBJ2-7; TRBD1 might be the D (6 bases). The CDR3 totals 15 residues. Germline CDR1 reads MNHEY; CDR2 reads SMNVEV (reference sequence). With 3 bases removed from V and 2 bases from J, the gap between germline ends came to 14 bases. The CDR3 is CASSLAGAGAYEQYF. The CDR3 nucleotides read TGTGCCAGCAGTTTGGCAGGGGCCGGAGCCTACGAGCAGTACTTC.

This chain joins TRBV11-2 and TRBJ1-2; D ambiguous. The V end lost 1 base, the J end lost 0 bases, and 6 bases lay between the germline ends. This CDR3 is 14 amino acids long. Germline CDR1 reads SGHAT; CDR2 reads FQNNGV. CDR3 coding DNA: TGTGCCAGCAGCTTAGCAGTGCCTAACTATGGCTACACCTTC. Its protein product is CASSLAVPNYGYTF.

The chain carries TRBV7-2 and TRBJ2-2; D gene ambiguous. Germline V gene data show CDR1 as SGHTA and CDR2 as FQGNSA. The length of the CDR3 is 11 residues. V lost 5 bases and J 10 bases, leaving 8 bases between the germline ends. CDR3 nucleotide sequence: TGTGCCAGCAGCCAGCAGGAGGAGCTGTTTTTT. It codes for CASSQQEELFF. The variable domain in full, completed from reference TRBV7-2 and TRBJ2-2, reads GAGVSQSPSNKVTEKGKDVELRCDPISGHTALYWYRQSLGQGLEFLIYFQGNSAPDKSGLPSDRFSAERTGGSVSTLTIQRTQQEDSAVYLCASSQQEELFFGEGSRLTVL.

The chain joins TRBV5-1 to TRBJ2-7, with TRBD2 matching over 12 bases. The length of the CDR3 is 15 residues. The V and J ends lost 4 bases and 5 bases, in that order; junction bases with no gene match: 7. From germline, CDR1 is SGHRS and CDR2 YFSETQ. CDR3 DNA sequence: TGCGCCAGCAGCACGGGACTAGCGGGTACGGACGAGCAGTACTTC. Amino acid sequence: CASSTGLAGTDEQYF.

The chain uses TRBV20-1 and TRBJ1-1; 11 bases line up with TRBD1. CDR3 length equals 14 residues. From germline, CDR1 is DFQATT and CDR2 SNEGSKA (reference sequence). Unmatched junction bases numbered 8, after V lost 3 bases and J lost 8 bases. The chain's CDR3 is CSASFGGTGGEAFF. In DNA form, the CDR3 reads TGCAGTGCTAGTTTCGGCGGGACAGGGGGGGAAGCTTTCTTT.

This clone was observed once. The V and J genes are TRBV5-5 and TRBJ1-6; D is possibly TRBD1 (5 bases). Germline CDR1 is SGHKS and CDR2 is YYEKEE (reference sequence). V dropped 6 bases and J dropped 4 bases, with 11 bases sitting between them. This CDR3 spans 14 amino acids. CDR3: CASIAGAYNSPLHF. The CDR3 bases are TGTGCCAGCATCGCTGGGGCGTATAATTCACCCCTCCACTTT.

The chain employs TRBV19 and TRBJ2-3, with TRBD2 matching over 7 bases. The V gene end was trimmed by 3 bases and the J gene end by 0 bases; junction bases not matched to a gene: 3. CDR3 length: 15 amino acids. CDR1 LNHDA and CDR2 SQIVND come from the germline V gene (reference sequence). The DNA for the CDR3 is TGTGCCAGTAGTATCGGTAGCGGGAGCACAGATACGCAGTATTTT. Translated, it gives CASSIGSGSTDTQYF.

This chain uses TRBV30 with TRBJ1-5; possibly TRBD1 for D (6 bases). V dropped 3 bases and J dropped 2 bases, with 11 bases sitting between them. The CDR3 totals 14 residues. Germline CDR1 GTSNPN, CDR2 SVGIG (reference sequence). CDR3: CAWSRDIGNQPQHF. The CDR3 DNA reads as TGTGCCTGGAGCCGGGACATTGGCAATCAGCCCCAGCATTTT.

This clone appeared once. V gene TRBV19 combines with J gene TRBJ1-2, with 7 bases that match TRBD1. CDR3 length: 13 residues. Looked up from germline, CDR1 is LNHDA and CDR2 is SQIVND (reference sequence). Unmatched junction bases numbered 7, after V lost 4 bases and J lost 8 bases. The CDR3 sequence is CASSSGQVGGYTF. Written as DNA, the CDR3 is TGTGCCAGTAGTAGTGGACAGGTAGGAGGCTACACCTTC.

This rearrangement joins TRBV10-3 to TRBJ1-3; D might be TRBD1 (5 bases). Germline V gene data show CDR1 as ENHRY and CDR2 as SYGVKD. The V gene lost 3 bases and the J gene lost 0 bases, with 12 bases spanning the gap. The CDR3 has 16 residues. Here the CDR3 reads CAISDVGQVSGNTIYF. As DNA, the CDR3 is TGTGCCATCAGTGATGTGGGGCAGGTCTCTGGAAACACCATATATTTT.

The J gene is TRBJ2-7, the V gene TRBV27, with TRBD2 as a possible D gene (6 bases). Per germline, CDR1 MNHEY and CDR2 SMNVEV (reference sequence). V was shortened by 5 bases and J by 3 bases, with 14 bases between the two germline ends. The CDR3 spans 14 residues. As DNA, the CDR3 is TGTGCCAGCAGTCTCCGACTAGGCCTCTACGAGCAGTACTTC. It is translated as CASSLRLGLYEQYF.

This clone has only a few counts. The DNA of the CDR3 is TGCGCCAGCAGCTTGGGTTTCAGTGAGCAGTTCTTC. Translated, it gives CASSLGFSEQFF. The V call is TRBV5-1, the J call TRBJ2-1; D not resolved. Per germline, CDR1 SGHRS and CDR2 YFSETQ. V was trimmed by 0 bases and J by 9 bases, leaving 7 bases between them. The CDR3 has 12 residues.

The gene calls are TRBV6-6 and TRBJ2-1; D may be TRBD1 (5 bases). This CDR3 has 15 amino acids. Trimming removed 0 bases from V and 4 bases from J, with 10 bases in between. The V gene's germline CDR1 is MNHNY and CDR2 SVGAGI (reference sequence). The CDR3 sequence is CASSYSKGKYNEQFF. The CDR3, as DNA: TGTGCCAGCAGTTACTCTAAGGGGAAGTACAATGAGCAGTTCTTC.

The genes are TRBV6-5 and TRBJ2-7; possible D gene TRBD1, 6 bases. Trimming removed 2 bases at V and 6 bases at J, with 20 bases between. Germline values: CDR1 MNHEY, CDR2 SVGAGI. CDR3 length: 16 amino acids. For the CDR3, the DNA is TGTGCCAGCAGTTACCAAGGGGGTTACCCTTATCGCGAGCAGTACTTC. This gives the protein CASSYQGGYPYREQYF.